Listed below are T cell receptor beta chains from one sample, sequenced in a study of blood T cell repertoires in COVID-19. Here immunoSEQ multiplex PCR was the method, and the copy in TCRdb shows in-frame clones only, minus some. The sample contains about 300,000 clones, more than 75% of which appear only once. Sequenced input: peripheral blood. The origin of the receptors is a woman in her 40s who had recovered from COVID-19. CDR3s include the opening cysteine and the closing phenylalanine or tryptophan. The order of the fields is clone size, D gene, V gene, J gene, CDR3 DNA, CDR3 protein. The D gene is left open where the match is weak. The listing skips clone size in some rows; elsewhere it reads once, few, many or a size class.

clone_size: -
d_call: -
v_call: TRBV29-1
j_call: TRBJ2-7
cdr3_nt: TGCAGCGTTGAAACGGCGGGGTCACCTTGGGAGCAGTACTTC
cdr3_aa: CSVETAGSPWEQYF

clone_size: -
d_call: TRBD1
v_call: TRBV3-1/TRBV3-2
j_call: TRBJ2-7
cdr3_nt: TGTGCCAGCAGCCAAACGGACAGGGGGCCAGACGAGCAGTACTTC
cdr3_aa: CASSQTDRGPDEQYF

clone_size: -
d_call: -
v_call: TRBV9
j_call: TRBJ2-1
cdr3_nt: TGTGCCAGCAGCGTAGTTGGGCAGGCGTCCTACAATGAGCAGTTCTTC
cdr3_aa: CASSVVGQASYNEQFF

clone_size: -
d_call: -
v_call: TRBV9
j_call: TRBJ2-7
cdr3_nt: TGTGCCAGCAGCGTAGGCAGCTCCTACGAGCAGTACTTC
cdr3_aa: CASSVGSSYEQYF

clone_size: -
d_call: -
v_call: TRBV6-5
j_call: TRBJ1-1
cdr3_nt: TGTGCCAGCAGTTCCGGACAGTACCTTGCGGTCTTT
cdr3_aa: CASSSGQYLAVF

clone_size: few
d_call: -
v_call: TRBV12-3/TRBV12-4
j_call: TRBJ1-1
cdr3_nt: TGTGCCACCTTAAACACTGAAGCTTTCTTT
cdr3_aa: CATLNTEAFF

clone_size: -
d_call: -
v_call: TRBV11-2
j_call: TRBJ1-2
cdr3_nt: TGTGCCAGCAGCAATCCCTTGCGGGGGTCGGGCTATGGCTACACCTTC
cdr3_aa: CASSNPLRGSGYGYTF

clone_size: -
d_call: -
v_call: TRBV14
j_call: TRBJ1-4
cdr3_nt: TGTGCCAGCAGCCTAGAGCGGGGTTGGGGCGAAAAACTGTTTTTT
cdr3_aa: CASSLERGWGEKLFF

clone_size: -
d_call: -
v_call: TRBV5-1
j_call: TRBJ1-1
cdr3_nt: TGCGCCAGCAGCTTTATTCTAGATGGCACTGAAGCTTTCTTT
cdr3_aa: CASSFILDGTEAFF

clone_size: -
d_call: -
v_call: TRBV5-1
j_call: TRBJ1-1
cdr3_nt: TGCGCCAGCAGCCCCCTTGGGGTCAGGGAGAACACTGAAGCTTTCTTT
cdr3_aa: CASSPLGVRENTEAFF

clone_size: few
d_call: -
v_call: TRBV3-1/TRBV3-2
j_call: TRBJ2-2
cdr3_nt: TGTGCCAGCAGCGCCTTGACAGGTGTTACCGGGGAGCTGTTTTTT
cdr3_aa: CASSALTGVTGELFF

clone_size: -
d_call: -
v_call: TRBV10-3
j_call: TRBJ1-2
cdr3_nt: TGTGCCATCAGTGAGTCGTTGAGGGGCTACACCTTC
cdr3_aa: CAISESLRGYTF

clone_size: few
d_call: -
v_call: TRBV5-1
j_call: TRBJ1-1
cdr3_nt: TGCGCCAGCAGCTTGGGAGCCTCGAACACTGAAGCTTTCTTT
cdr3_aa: CASSLGASNTEAFF

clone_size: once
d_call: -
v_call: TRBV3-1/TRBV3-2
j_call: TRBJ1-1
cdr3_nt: TGTGCCAGCAGCGGCCAGGTAAGCACTGAAGCTTTCTTT
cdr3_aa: CASSGQVSTEAFF

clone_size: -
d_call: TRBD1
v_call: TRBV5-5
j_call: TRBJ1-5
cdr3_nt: TGTGCCAGCAGCTTGGGGAGGCAGGGGGGTTTAGGTCAGCCCCAGCATTTT
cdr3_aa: CASSLGRQGGLGQPQHF